This TCR beta chain is from a study of T cells after yellow fever vaccination. The study made its TCR cDNA through 5'RACE template switching. That step introduced a universal primer site along with UMIs. TCRdb independently ran MiXCR on the 5' RACE reads; one entry per CDR3 protein. The sample lists about 260,000 distinct CDR3 sequences, around 13% seen once, with around 0.49% in the top ten. In its sample, this clonotype was seen many times. The antigen is undetermined. Findings and limits, study-wide: The secondary T-cell response peaked on day 5, not day 15, but was weaker. FACS-sorted repertoires could contain abundant clonotypes contaminating from the bulk population. Most clones from primary vaccination resurfaced after the booster (approximately 97% CD4, more than 75% CD8).

The sample consisted of CD4+ T cells sorted from PBMCs, taken 45 days after the yellow fever booster vaccination. This receptor was taken from a man aged 30-40 years who received the YFV17D yellow fever vaccine.

CDR3 in DNA: TGTGCCAGCAGCCCTAGACTAGCGGGCTCCTACGAGCAGTACTTC. Its translation is CASSPRLAGSYEQYF. The chain employs TRBV11-2 and TRBJ2-7; 10 positions match TRBD2. V trimming: 5 bases; J trimming: 0 bases; junction bases outside the gene matches: 4. The CDR3 consists of 15 residues. Per germline, CDR1 SGHAT and CDR2 FQNNGV.